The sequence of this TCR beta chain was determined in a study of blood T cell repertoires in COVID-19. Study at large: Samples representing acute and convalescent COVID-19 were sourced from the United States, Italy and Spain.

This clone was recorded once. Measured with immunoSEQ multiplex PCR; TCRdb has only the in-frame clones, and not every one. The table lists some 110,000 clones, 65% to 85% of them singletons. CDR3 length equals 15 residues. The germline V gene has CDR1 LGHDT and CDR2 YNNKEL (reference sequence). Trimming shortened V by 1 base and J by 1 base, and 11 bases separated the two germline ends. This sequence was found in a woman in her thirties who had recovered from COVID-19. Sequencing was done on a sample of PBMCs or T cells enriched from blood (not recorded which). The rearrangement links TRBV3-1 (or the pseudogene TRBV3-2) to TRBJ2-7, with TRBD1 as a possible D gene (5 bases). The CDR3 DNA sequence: TGTGCCAGCAGCCAAGCCAGGGTTTGGTCCTACGAGCAGTACTTC. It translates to CASSQARVWSYEQYF.